The 20 T cell receptor beta chains given below trace back to one sample, sequenced in a study of CD8 T cells in ankylosing spondylitis. Study-level results: There was a TCR beta motif, made of several highly homologous variants, that appeared characteristic of ankylosing spondylitis blood.

Their antigens remain unidentified. One entry per CDR3 protein, called by TCRdb with MiXCR from the 5' RACE reads. The data show around 490,000 distinct CDR3 sequences, about 5.2% seen once. The sample consisted of blood, either unsorted or a sorted T cell fraction (not recorded which). The receptors stem from a male donor with ankylosing spondylitis.

This clonotype has at least ten counts. The rearrangement links TRBV4-3 to TRBJ2-2, with D tentatively TRBD2 (5 bases). This CDR3 has 14 residues. The V end lost 1 base, the J end lost 6 bases, and 9 bases lay between the germline ends. CDR1 is LGHNA, CDR2 YSLEER, per germline. The CDR3 region is CASSQGRWAGELFF. The CDR3 nucleotides read TGCGCCAGCAGCCAAGGGAGGTGGGCCGGGGAGCTGTTTTTT.

This clonotype was observed a few times. At one boundary the junction diverges from the germline segment, which might be a read error. The rearrangement uses TRBV7-7 and TRBJ2-7; D gene ambiguous. The length of the CDR3 is 16 residues. The germline CDR1 and CDR2 sequences are SSHAT and FNYEAQ (reference sequence). The CDR3 DNA is TGTGCTAGCAGCTTTAGCAACTACCCCAACTCCTACGAGCAGTACTTC. Its protein product is CASSFSNYPNSYEQYF.

This clonotype was observed at least ten times. V and J are TRBV7-2 and TRBJ2-7; tentative D call: TRBD2 (5 bases). CDR3 length equals 15 residues. Between the trimmed V and J ends, which lost 3 bases and 3 bases, there was a span of 15 bases. The germline V gene has CDR1 SGHTA and CDR2 FQGNSA. In nucleotides, the CDR3 is TGTGCCAGCAGCTTGGTAGAGGGCGCCCACTACGAGCAGTACTTC. As protein: CASSLVEGAHYEQYF. Full variable domain (missing parts from reference TRBV7-2 and TRBJ2-7): GAGVSQSPSNKVTEKGKDVELRCDPISGHTALYWYRQSLGQGLEFLIYFQGNSAPDKSGLPSDRFSAERTGGSVSTLTIQRTQQEDSAVYLCASSLVEGAHYEQYFGPGTRLTVT.

At least ten counts were recorded for this clonotype. This chain uses TRBV5-8 with TRBJ2-3; 9 bases agree with TRBD1. V lost 0 bases and J lost 10; bases outside the gene matches: 6. The germline V gene encodes CDR1 SGHTS and CDR2 YDEGEE. The CDR3 has 14 amino acids. The CDR3 sequence is CASSLATGQGPQYF. CDR3 DNA sequence: TGTGCCAGCAGCTTGGCGACGGGACAGGGTCCGCAGTATTTT.

With regard to this clonotype: This may arise from a read error, as a much more abundant clone is one base away. This chain connects TRBV20-1 to TRBJ1-2; D is perhaps TRBD1 (5 bases). V was cut by 5 bases and J by 4 bases, with 11 bases left in between. CDR3 size: 12 residues. Germline V gives CDR1 DFQATT, CDR2 SNEGSKA (reference sequence). CDR3 sequence (DNA): TGCAGTGCTGCGAAGGGGTCCTATGGCTACACCTTC. It codes for CSAAKGSYGYTF.

To note about this clonotype: Given a much more abundant clone one base away, this may be a read error. V gene TRBV5-6 combines with J gene TRBJ2-3; D not resolved. The CDR3 loop spans 14 amino acids. Per the germline V gene, CDR1 is SGHDT and CDR2 is YYEEEE. The CDR3 region has the DNA TGTGCCAGCAGCTTGCTACACGGCACAGATATGCAGTATTTT. Amino acid sequence: CASSLLHGTDMQYF.

This clonotype was seen ten or more times. The V and J genes are TRBV11-1 and TRBJ1-2, with D perhaps TRBD1 (5 bases). V lost 2 bases and J 2 bases, leaving 21 bases between the germline ends. Looked up from germline, CDR1 is SGHAT and CDR2 is FQDESV (reference sequence). This CDR3 has 18 residues. CDR3 coding DNA: TGTGCCAGCAGCTTAATTTCTGGGACCTCAAAGAACAACTATGGCTACACCTTC. Protein product: CASSLISGTSKNNYGYTF.

This clonotype was seen a handful of times. The chain links TRBV6-2 or TRBV6-3 to TRBJ2-7; D gene unclear. The V end lost 2 bases, the J end lost 5 bases, and 7 bases lay between the germline ends. The CDR3 is made up of 12 amino acids. CDR1 and CDR2 from the germline V gene are MNHEY and SVGEGT. The chain's CDR3 is CASSYRVDEQYF. The CDR3, as DNA: TGTGCCAGCAGTTACCGAGTGGACGAGCAGTACTTC.

This clonotype was observed many times. J is TRBJ2-5 and V is TRBV7-9; no clear D gene. The germline V gene encodes CDR1 SEHNR and CDR2 FQNEAQ (reference sequence). V lost 4 bases, J lost 2 bases, and 20 bases lay in between. This CDR3 comprises 17 residues. CDR3 residues: CASSSPRLAFPQETQYF. The CDR3, as DNA: TGTGCCAGCAGCTCGCCGAGGTTAGCTTTTCCTCAAGAGACCCAGTACTTC.

This clonotype was recorded a few times. The chain couples TRBV19 to TRBJ1-5, with a possible D match to TRBD1 (5 bases). The CDR3 length is 12 residues. Trimming pared 9 bases from V and 3 bases from J, leaving 9 bases between. Germline V gene sequence: CDR1 LNHDA, CDR2 SQIVND (reference sequence). The CDR3 bases are TGTGCCAGAGGGGTTTCCAATCAGCCCCAGCATTTT. It translates to CARGVSNQPQHF.

J is TRBJ1-4 and V is TRBV7-6; D may be TRBD1 (5 bases). The CDR3 spans 15 residues. Trimming took 5 bases from V and 7 from J, leaving 17 bases between them. Germline V CDR1 and CDR2: SGHVS, FNYEAQ. The CDR3 is CASSPLAGLSEKLFF. The CDR3 DNA sequence: TGTGCCAGCAGCCCCCTAGCAGGGCTGAGTGAAAAACTGTTTTTT.

Ten or more counts support this clonotype. This sequence joins TRBV5-5 and TRBJ1-5; tentative D call: TRBD1 (6 bases). The length of the CDR3 is 15 residues. Trimming cost V 4 bases and J 6 bases, with 17 bases left between them. In germline, CDR1 is SGHKS, CDR2 YYEKEE (reference sequence). CDR3 region: CASSPALGGRQPQHF. The DNA for the CDR3 is TGTGCCAGCAGCCCCGCCCTGGGGGGCCGTCAGCCCCAGCATTTT.

This clonotype was observed at least ten times. This chain uses TRBV20-1 with TRBJ2-7; weak D call: TRBD2 (6 bases). V dropped 3 bases and J dropped 0 bases, with 12 bases sitting between them. The CDR3 sequence is 14 residues long. CDR1 DFQATT and CDR2 SNEGSKA come from the germline V gene (reference sequence). CDR3 nucleotide sequence: TGCAGTGCTAGGGGGGTGCGGGACTCCTACGAGCAGTACTTC. This encodes CSARGVRDSYEQYF.

This clonotype was seen at least ten times. V and J are TRBV6-1 and TRBJ2-4; perhaps TRBD1 as D (5 bases). The CDR3 sequence is 13 residues long. Trimming left V 4 bases short and J 5 bases short, with 9 bases between. The germline V gene encodes CDR1 MNHNS and CDR2 SASEGT. The CDR3 region has the DNA TGTGCCAGCAGTGCTGGACAAGAAAACATTCAGTACTTC. Its protein is CASSAGQENIQYF.

This sequence joins TRBV11-2 and TRBJ2-3; maybe TRBD2 (5 bases). Trimming pared 5 bases from V and 8 bases from J, leaving 17 bases between. This CDR3 is built from 14 residues. Germline CDR1 and CDR2: SGHAT and FQNNGV. In nucleotides, the CDR3 is TGTGCCAGCAGCACTTACACTAGTGCCGGTACGCAGTATTTT. Encoded protein: CASSTYTSAGTQYF.

Many counts were recorded for this clonotype. The chain links TRBV7-9 to TRBJ2-2, with D unresolved. Trimming removed 0 bases from V and 6 bases from J, with 8 bases in between. Germline CDR1 and CDR2: SEHNR and FQNEAQ (reference sequence). The CDR3 totals 14 residues. DNA of the CDR3: TGTGCCAGCAGCTTAGCTCACAGTCCCGGGGAGCTGTTTTTT. It yields the protein CASSLAHSPGELFF.

The sample holds many counts of this clonotype. The chain carries TRBV13 and TRBJ2-7; TRBD1 is a possible D gene (6 bases). CDR1 and CDR2 (germline): PRHDT, FYEKMQ (reference sequence). Trimming pared 1 base from V and 5 bases from J, leaving 15 bases between. This CDR3 comprises 15 residues. CDR3 nucleotides: TGTGCCAGCAGCTTAGATCTGGGGGCGAGCCACGAGCAGTACTTC. Amino acid sequence: CASSLDLGASHEQYF.

This clonotype was counted ten times or more. This sequence joins TRBV5-1 and TRBJ2-2, with no clear D. There are 14 residues in the CDR3. Trimming removed 3 bases from V and 5 bases from J, with 11 bases in between. CDR1 and CDR2 (germline): SGHRS, YFSETQ. CDR3 residues: CASSSPTDTGELFF. CDR3 nucleotides: TGCGCCAGCAGCTCCCCTACAGATACCGGGGAGCTGTTTTTT.

The table lists this clonotype with many counts. This rearrangement joins TRBV10-3 to TRBJ2-2, with D perhaps matching TRBD1 (5 bases). This CDR3 has 15 amino acids. Trimming removed 4 bases at V and 0 bases at J, with 9 bases between. Germline CDR1 is ENHRY and CDR2 is SYGVKD. The CDR3 reads CAISGRTPNTGELFF. The CDR3 DNA sequence: TGTGCCATCAGTGGTCGGACACCGAACACCGGGGAGCTGTTTTTT.

This clonotype was recorded many times. The chain recombines TRBV6-1 with TRBJ2-1; D unresolved. The CDR3 totals 16 residues. Germline V lookup: CDR1 MNHNS, CDR2 SASEGT. V was trimmed by 4 bases and J by 3 bases, leaving 16 bases between them. In DNA form, the CDR3 reads TGTGCCAGCAGTGCGTACTTTCAAAGGTTCTACAATGAGCAGTTCTTC. It is translated as CASSAYFQRFYNEQFF.